A single sample gave rise to the 26 T cell receptor beta chains below, sequenced in a study of T cells after yellow fever vaccination. Using its own MiXCR run on the 5' RACE reads, TCRdb lists one record per CDR3 protein. The table shows 170,000 or so distinct CDR3 sequences, with around 9.3% occurring only once. The material was CD8+ T cells sorted from PBMCs, obtained 45 days after the yellow fever booster vaccination. The origin of the receptors is a man in his late teens or twenties who received the YFV17D yellow fever vaccine.

This clonotype occurred a few times. This sequence joins TRBV6-5 and TRBJ1-2, with a possible D match to TRBD1 (6 bases). Trimming removed 6 bases at V and 2 bases at J, with 16 bases between. The CDR3 has 15 amino acids. From germline, CDR1 is MNHEY and CDR2 SVGAGI. The CDR3 DNA is TGTGCCAGCAGCCCAGGGGATCCTTACAACTATGGCTACACCTTC. This sequence encodes CASSPGDPYNYGYTF.

This clonotype has just a few counts. V gene TRBV27 combines with J gene TRBJ2-1, with TRBD2 as a possible D gene (5 bases). CDR3 length equals 15 residues. The V gene lost 4 bases and the J gene lost 4 bases, with 14 bases spanning the gap. Per the germline V gene, CDR1 is MNHEY and CDR2 is SMNVEV (reference sequence). CDR3 nucleotide sequence: TGTGCCAGCAGTTATCGGACTGTTTCTTACAATGAGCAGTTCTTC. It yields the protein CASSYRTVSYNEQFF.

Turning to this clonotype: At one end, the junction sequence differs from germline, possibly due to a read error. The chain joins TRBV7-7 to TRBJ2-5; a possible D gene is TRBD2 (6 bases). The V gene's germline CDR1 is SSHAT and CDR2 FNYEAQ (reference sequence). The CDR3 loop spans 15 amino acids. CDR3 sequence (DNA): TGTGCTAGCAGCCCGAGTTGGGGGGATGAAGAGACCCAGTACTTC. Its protein is CASSPSWGDEETQYF.

The chain uses TRBV4-2 and TRBJ1-2, with no clear D. Germline assignment: CDR1 LGHNA and CDR2 YNFKEQ. This CDR3 has 14 amino acids. Trimming took 3 bases from V and 0 from J, leaving 8 bases between them. The CDR3 coding sequence is TGTGCCAGCAGCCAGGTAGAAGCTAACTATGGCTACACCTTC. Its protein product is CASSQVEANYGYTF.

This clonotype was seen only a few times. The chain joins TRBV12-3 or TRBV12-4 to TRBJ1-1; D is perhaps TRBD1 (6 bases). V shed 6 bases and J shed 7 bases, with 18 bases lying between them. The CDR3 has 14 residues. The CDR3 sequence is CASSTLGGGNEAFF. The CDR3 nucleotides are TGTGCCAGCAGCACCTTGGGGGGCGGCAATGAAGCTTTCTTT.

This clonotype occurred a few times. The chain uses TRBV12-3 or TRBV12-4 and TRBJ2-3, with TRBD2 matching over 8 bases. V dropped 6 bases and J dropped 3; count of bases not matched to a gene: 5. The CDR3 contains 14 residues. This CDR3 is CASRRLASTDTQYF. The CDR3 nucleotides are TGTGCCAGCAGGAGACTAGCGTCTACAGATACGCAGTATTTT.

In its sample, this clonotype was seen a few times. The chain joins TRBV19 to TRBJ2-7, with D possibly being TRBD1 (7 bases). There are 15 residues in the CDR3. Germline values: CDR1 LNHDA, CDR2 SQIVND (reference sequence). V lost 3 bases, J lost 2 bases, and 14 bases lay in between. In DNA, the CDR3 is TGTGCCAGTAGTATTGGAGGGGGCCCAACCTACGAGCAGTACTTC. Translated, it gives CASSIGGGPTYEQYF. Complete variable domain (other parts from reference TRBV19 and TRBJ2-7): DGGITQSPKYLFRKEGQNVTLSCEQNLNHDAMYWYRQDPGQGLRLIYYSQIVNDFQKGDIAEGYSVSREKKESFPLTVTSAQKNPTAFYLCASSIGGGPTYEQYFGPGTRLTVT.

In its sample, this clonotype was seen many times. The chain recombines TRBV5-1 with TRBJ2-5; D gene ambiguous. Germline V gene lookup returns CDR1 SGHRS and CDR2 YFSETQ. The V end was cut by 0 bases, the J end by 5 bases, with 14 bases between. The CDR3 has 15 residues. The CDR3 region is CASSLDNQMGETQYF. The CDR3 bases are TGCGCCAGCAGCTTGGATAACCAAATGGGGGAGACCCAGTACTTC.

This clonotype was seen ten or more times. The V and J genes are TRBV27 and TRBJ2-7; D might be TRBD1 (6 bases). Trimming removed 6 bases from V and 6 bases from J, with 15 bases in between. The CDR3 totals 13 residues. CDR1 is MNHEY and CDR2 is SMNVEV in the germline V gene (reference sequence). The CDR3 region is CASRTLTGPEQYV. DNA for the CDR3: TGTGCCAGCAGGACCCTGACAGGCCCCGAGCAGTACGTC.

In this sample, this clonotype turned up a few times. This chain links TRBV9 with TRBJ1-5, with 7 bases fitting TRBD1. Losses at the gene ends were 3 bases for V and 3 bases for J; bases not matched to a gene: 3. CDR1 is SGDLS and CDR2 is YYNGEE in the germline V gene. The CDR3 totals 14 residues. CDR3 nucleotides: TGTGCCAGCAGCGGGCAGGGGGTCAATCAGCCCCAGCATTTT. Its protein is CASSGQGVNQPQHF.

In this sample, this clonotype turned up many times. This chain links TRBV24-1 with TRBJ2-2, with D perhaps TRBD2 (6 bases). The germline V gene has CDR1 KGHDR and CDR2 SFDVKD. The CDR3 loop spans 15 amino acids. Trimming removed 4 bases from V and 1 base from J, with 9 bases in between. CDR3 in amino acids: CATSDRRGNTGELFF. The DNA of the CDR3 is TGTGCCACCAGTGACCGGAGGGGGAACACCGGGGAGCTGTTTTTT.

This clonotype has a handful of counts. The chain combines TRBV4-1 with TRBJ2-7, with 8 positions matching TRBD2. CDR1 is MGHRA and CDR2 is YSYEKL in the germline V gene. The CDR3 extends over 15 amino acids. Trimming took 0 bases from V and 3 from J; bases not matched to a gene: 4. The CDR3 region has the DNA TGCGCCAGCAGCCAAGACCCGGGACTAGGCTACGAGCAGTACTTC. Encoded protein: CASSQDPGLGYEQYF.

This clonotype was counted a few times. This rearrangement joins TRBV6-6 to TRBJ2-2; 11 bases line up with TRBD2. Germline trimming cut 4 bases from V and 5 bases from J; bases unmatched to any gene: 6. The CDR3 runs 16 residues. Germline CDR1 is MNHNY and CDR2 is SVGAGI (reference sequence). The CDR3 protein is CASSSLAGGGTGELFF. Written as DNA, the CDR3 is TGTGCCAGCAGTTCCCTAGCGGGGGGCGGGACCGGGGAGCTGTTTTTT.

This chain links TRBV30 with TRBJ2-3; 11 bases match TRBD2. The V and J ends lost 5 bases and 2 bases, in that order; junction bases with no gene match: 6. Germline CDR1 reads GTSNPN; CDR2 reads SVGIG (reference sequence). The CDR3 contains 15 residues. The CDR3 protein is CAWSLAGGTTDTQYF. CDR3 DNA: TGTGCCTGGTCTTTAGCGGGGGGGACCACAGATACGCAGTATTTT. The full variable domain, rest sourced from reference TRBV30 and TRBJ2-3, is SQTIHQWPATLVQPVGSPLSLECTVEGTSNPNLYWYRQAAGRGLQLLFYSVGIGQISSEVPQNLSASRPQDRQFILSSKKLLLSDSGFYLCAWSLAGGTTDTQYFGPGTRLTVL.

Details on this clonotype: The junction departs from germline at one end; a sequencing error may be responsible. This rearrangement joins TRBV6-2 or TRBV6-3 to TRBJ2-5, with D possibly matching TRBD1 (5 bases). CDR1 and CDR2 from the germline V gene are MNHEY and SVGEGT. CDR3 size: 16 residues. CDR3 sequence reads: CASKGAGIGLQGTQYF. CDR3 bases: TGTGCCAGCAAAGGGGCTGGGATTGGCCTGCAAGGGACCCAGTACTTC.

This clonotype was found a few times. This chain connects TRBV7-3 to TRBJ2-5, with D possibly matching TRBD2 (7 bases). CDR1 is SGHTA, CDR2 FQGTGA, per germline. The CDR3 contains 15 residues. V was shortened by 0 bases and J by 1 base, with 9 bases between the two germline ends. The CDR3 DNA sequence: TGTGCCAGCAGCTTAACGGGGGGGGCCCAAGAGACCCAGTACTTC. Its protein is CASSLTGGAQETQYF.

This clonotype occurred a few times. The CDR3 spells CASSPAGQGVGYNEQFF. In DNA form, the CDR3 reads TGTGCCAGCAGCCCCGCAGGCCAGGGCGTAGGATACAATGAGCAGTTCTTC. V is TRBV7-9 and J is TRBJ2-1; a possible D gene is TRBD1 (5 bases). This CDR3 contains 17 residues. V was cut by 5 bases and J by 4 bases, with 21 bases left in between. Germline CDR1 is SEHNR and CDR2 is FQNEAQ (reference sequence).

This clonotype was detected a few times. V gene TRBV4-1 combines with J gene TRBJ1-5, with TRBD1 matching 10 bases. With V trimmed by 4 bases and J by 5 bases, 8 bases remained unmatched. The germline V gene encodes CDR1 MGHRA and CDR2 YSYEKL. The CDR3 sequence is 16 residues long. As DNA, the CDR3 is TGCGCCAGCAGCCCTCGACAGGGGGCAATCGATCAGCCCCAGCATTTT. Protein: CASSPRQGAIDQPQHF.

The chain employs TRBV20-1 and TRBJ2-7, with D possibly matching TRBD2 (6 bases). V dropped 1 base and J dropped 4 bases, with 23 bases sitting between them. Germline loops: CDR1 DFQATT, CDR2 SNEGSKA (reference sequence). The CDR3 contains 17 residues. The CDR3: CSARGPPPVAGKYEQYF. The CDR3 DNA reads TGCAGTGCTAGAGGCCCCCCCCCGGTTGCGGGGAAGTACGAGCAGTACTTC.

J is TRBJ1-1 and V is TRBV7-1; no definite D call. TRBV7-1 is identified as an open reading frame with a role that is uncertain. The CDR3 extends over 13 amino acids. V lost 2 bases and J 4 bases, leaving 8 bases between the germline ends. The CDR3 loop is CASSSRTGTEAFF. The CDR3 region has the DNA TGTGCCAGCAGCTCACGGACCGGCACTGAAGCTTTCTTT.

The chain combines TRBV7-9 with TRBJ2-2, with TRBD1 as a possible D gene (5 bases). The germline CDR1 and CDR2 sequences are SEHNR and FQNEAQ (reference sequence). V lost 4 bases to trimming and J lost 6 bases, with 18 bases between them. This CDR3 has 16 amino acids. The CDR3 bases are TGTGCCAGCAGCTCGCCGGGCCTACAGGTCGCCGGGGAGCTGTTTTTT. Translating gives CASSSPGLQVAGELFF.

This clonotype was found many times. This chain connects TRBV4-3 to TRBJ2-2; D call uncertain. CDR3 length equals 16 residues. The germline V gene has CDR1 LGHNA and CDR2 YSLEER. V lost 2 bases to trimming and J lost 7 bases, with 17 bases between them. The CDR3 spells CASSQLVGSWYGELFF. As DNA, the CDR3 is TGCGCCAGCAGCCAATTGGTGGGGTCGTGGTACGGGGAGCTGTTTTTT.

The J gene is TRBJ1-6, the V gene TRBV2; D may be TRBD1 (5 bases). This CDR3 region has 17 residues. Germline V gives CDR1 SNHLY, CDR2 FYNNEI. V lost 8 bases and J lost 7, with 24 bases in between. This chain's CDR3 is CASLPRTSRIGNSPLHF. For the CDR3, the DNA is TGTGCCAGCCTACCTCGGACATCCAGGATCGGGAATTCACCCCTCCACTTT.

Ten or more counts support this clonotype. V and J are TRBV4-3 and TRBJ2-6, with D maybe TRBD2 (7 bases). The V gene's germline CDR1 is LGHNA and CDR2 YSLEER. Trimming cost V 0 bases and J 0 bases, with 15 bases left between them. The CDR3 has 19 residues. The CDR3 nucleotides are TGCGCCAGCAGCCAAGAAGGGGGGGGTCGAACCTCTGGGGCCAACGTCCTGACTTTC. Translation gives CASSQEGGGRTSGANVLTF.

Ten or more counts support this clonotype. This chain uses TRBV28 with TRBJ2-1, with TRBD2 matching over 10 bases. The CDR3 totals 15 residues. J was trimmed by 3 bases and V by 5 bases; bases with no gene match: 4. The V gene's germline CDR1 is MDHEN and CDR2 SYDVKM. This CDR3 is CASSPTSGVYNEQFF. CDR3 DNA sequence: TGTGCCAGCAGTCCTACTAGCGGGGTCTACAATGAGCAGTTCTTC.

This clonotype was recorded at least ten times. The V gene is TRBV12-3 or TRBV12-4, the J gene TRBJ2-1; TRBD2 aligns across 8 bases. J gave up 10 bases and V 5 bases, and 13 bases lay outside the gene matches. This CDR3 is 15 amino acids long. The CDR3 DNA follows: TGTGCCAGCAGTCCGCGGGGGGCCGGTTTTAGAGAGCAGTTCTTC. Its translation is CASSPRGAGFREQFF.